This TCR beta chain was found in a study of blood T cell repertoires in COVID-19. Per the germline V gene, CDR1 is SGHNT and CDR2 is YYREEE (reference sequence). The CDR3 covers 13 residues. Trimming removed 2 bases at V and 5 bases at J, with 7 bases between. In the original workflow: Counts of nucleated cells, estimated from reference gene primer amplification, were obtained. Repertoires were generated with immunoSEQ multiplex PCR, while TCRdb's copy carries only in-frame clones and drops some. V, J and clone size were drawn from that table, and D and trimming were deduced from the DNA. The sample lists 300,000 to 400,000 clones, about 82% occurring once.

The chain uses TRBV5-4 and TRBJ1-4, with a tentative D call TRBD1 (6 bases). Sample: peripheral blood. The source of this sequence is a human donor in a cohort sampled during active COVID-19. The CDR3 coding sequence is TGTGCCAGCAGCTTTACAGGGAATGAAAAACTGTTTTTT. Translating it yields CASSFTGNEKLFF. Looking up the rest from reference TRBV5-4 and TRBJ1-4 gives the full variable domain: ETGVTQSPTHLIKTRGQQVTLRCSSQSGHNTVSWYQQALGQGPQFIFQYYREEENGRGNFPPRFSGLQFPNYSSELNVNALELDDSALYLCASSFTGNEKLFFGSGTQLSVL.